This is a list of T cell receptor beta chains from one sample in a study of blood T cell repertoires in COVID-19. Sequencing was performed with immunoSEQ multiplex PCR; in TCRdb, only in-frame clones are kept and a portion is missing. The sample yields 70,000 to 90,000 clones, roughly 91% seen once. The material sequenced was PBMCs or T cells enriched from blood (not recorded which). These receptors were collected from a woman between 50 and 59 years old with acute COVID-19. The CDR3 runs from the conserved cysteine through the conserved F or W. The order of the fields is CDR3 length, V gene, clone size, J gene, D gene, CDR3 DNA, CDR3 protein. A D gene is named only where the DNA matches it firmly. Clone size is shown for a subset of rows, as once, few, many or a class of expanded clone.

len: 15
v_gene: TRBV7-2
abundance: NA
j_gene: TRBJ2-1
d_gene: TRBD2
CDR3nt: TGTGCCAGCAGCCCCCCTAGCGGCCGTTACAATGAGCAGTTCTTC
CDR3aa: CASSPPSGRYNEQFF

len: 15
v_gene: TRBV7-8
abundance: once
j_gene: TRBJ1-2
d_gene: NA
CDR3nt: TGTGCCAGCAGCTCATGGACAGACCTTAACTATGGCTACACCTTC
CDR3aa: CASSSWTDLNYGYTF

len: 15
v_gene: TRBV24-1
abundance: NA
j_gene: TRBJ1-2
d_gene: NA
CDR3nt: TGTGCCACCAGTGATCCCAGTAGAGGATCCTATGGCTACACCTTC
CDR3aa: CATSDPSRGSYGYTF

len: 15
v_gene: TRBV7-2
abundance: NA
j_gene: TRBJ2-7
d_gene: TRBD2
CDR3nt: TGTGCCAGCAGCTTAGAGGGGACTAGTTATGACGAGCAGTACTTC
CDR3aa: CASSLEGTSYDEQYF

len: 15
v_gene: TRBV5-6
abundance: NA
j_gene: TRBJ2-7
d_gene: TRBD2
CDR3nt: TGTGCCAGCAGCTACAACCCCGGGGGGGCAGATGAGCAGTACTTC
CDR3aa: CASSYNPGGADEQYF

len: 14
v_gene: TRBV18
abundance: once
j_gene: TRBJ2-2
d_gene: TRBD2
CDR3nt: TGTGCCAGCTCACCACGAGGGAGGGCCGGGGAGCTGTTTTTT
CDR3aa: CASSPRGRAGELFF

len: 14
v_gene: TRBV21-1
abundance: once
j_gene: TRBJ2-3
d_gene: NA
CDR3nt: TGTGCCAGCACCTCGGGACTAGCGAAAGATACGCAGTATTTT
CDR3aa: CASTSGLAKDTQYF

len: 16
v_gene: TRBV5-5
abundance: NA
j_gene: TRBJ1-5
d_gene: NA
CDR3nt: TGTGCCAGCAGCTTCGGACAGCACCTCTCAAATCAGCCCCAGCATTTT
CDR3aa: CASSFGQHLSNQPQHF

len: 14
v_gene: TRBV6-6
abundance: NA
j_gene: TRBJ2-7
d_gene: TRBD2
CDR3nt: TGTGCCAGCAACCGGGGGGGGAGTTCCTACGAGCAGTACTTC
CDR3aa: CASNRGGSSYEQYF

len: 16
v_gene: TRBV18
abundance: NA
j_gene: TRBJ2-2
d_gene: NA
CDR3nt: TGTGCCAGCTCACCACTCCAGGGCGCGGGAACCGGGGAGCTGTTTTTT
CDR3aa: CASSPLQGAGTGELFF

len: 14
v_gene: TRBV11-3
abundance: NA
j_gene: TRBJ2-7
d_gene: TRBD1
CDR3nt: TGTGCCAGCAGCCCTTACACAGGGGGCCACGAGCAGTACTTC
CDR3aa: CASSPYTGGHEQYF

len: 12
v_gene: TRBV6-5
abundance: few
j_gene: TRBJ2-7
d_gene: TRBD2
CDR3nt: TGTGCCAGCAGCACACTAGCGAACGAGCAGTACTTC
CDR3aa: CASSTLANEQYF

len: 15
v_gene: TRBV7-9
abundance: NA
j_gene: TRBJ1-3
d_gene: NA
CDR3nt: TGTGCCAGCAGCTTAACGGGGGGCCCTGGAAACACCATATATTTT
CDR3aa: CASSLTGGPGNTIYF

len: 13
v_gene: TRBV19
abundance: once
j_gene: TRBJ1-4
d_gene: NA
CDR3nt: TGTGCCAGTAATCCAGGTCGTAATGAAAAACTGTTTTTT
CDR3aa: CASNPGRNEKLFF

len: 16
v_gene: TRBV6-5
abundance: NA
j_gene: TRBJ2-7
d_gene: TRBD1
CDR3nt: TGTGCCAGCAGTTACTCCGGGGACAGGGGGGTCGACGAGCAGTACTTC
CDR3aa: CASSYSGDRGVDEQYF

len: 15
v_gene: TRBV10-3
abundance: NA
j_gene: TRBJ1-1
d_gene: NA
CDR3nt: TGTGCCATCAGTGAGTTTGGGGGCGCGAACACTGAAGCTTTCTTT
CDR3aa: CAISEFGGANTEAFF

len: 16
v_gene: TRBV6-5
abundance: NA
j_gene: TRBJ1-1
d_gene: TRBD1
CDR3nt: TGTGCCAGCAGTTTGATGGGACAGGGAGTGAACACTGAAGCTTTCTTT
CDR3aa: CASSLMGQGVNTEAFF

len: 15
v_gene: TRBV18
abundance: NA
j_gene: TRBJ1-1
d_gene: NA
CDR3nt: TGTGCCAGCTCACCAGGAGGCACGATGAACACTGAAGCTTTCTTT
CDR3aa: CASSPGGTMNTEAFF

len: 16
v_gene: TRBV2
abundance: NA
j_gene: TRBJ2-7
d_gene: TRBD2
CDR3nt: TGTGCCAGCAGTGAAAGTAGTGGAGCGGGAGCGTACGAGCAGTACTTC
CDR3aa: CASSESSGAGAYEQYF

len: 13
v_gene: TRBV7-8
abundance: once
j_gene: TRBJ2-5
d_gene: NA
CDR3nt: TGTGCCAGCAGCGGCCGGGAGCAAGAGACCCAGTACTTC
CDR3aa: CASSGREQETQYF

len: 17
v_gene: TRBV6-4
abundance: NA
j_gene: TRBJ2-3
d_gene: TRBD2
CDR3nt: TGTGCCAGCAGTCCCCAGACTAGCGGGAGGCGAGCAGATACGCAGTATTTT
CDR3aa: CASSPQTSGRRADTQYF

len: 18
v_gene: TRBV20-1
abundance: NA
j_gene: TRBJ2-1
d_gene: TRBD2
CDR3nt: TGCAGTGCTAGTCGACGGCTAGCGGGAAGGTACTCCTACAATGAGCAGTTCTTC
CDR3aa: CSASRRLAGRYSYNEQFF

len: 15
v_gene: TRBV5-1
abundance: NA
j_gene: TRBJ2-1
d_gene: NA
CDR3nt: TGCGCCAGCAGCTTGGGTGACACGAACTACAATGAGCAGTTCTTC
CDR3aa: CASSLGDTNYNEQFF

len: 13
v_gene: TRBV2
abundance: NA
j_gene: TRBJ2-5
d_gene: TRBD1
CDR3nt: TGTGCCAGCAGGGACAGGGGAGGAGAGACCCAGTACTTC
CDR3aa: CASRDRGGETQYF

len: 18
v_gene: TRBV4-1
abundance: NA
j_gene: TRBJ1-6
d_gene: NA
CDR3nt: TGCGCCAGCAGCCAAGGGTTTCAGGCGAGCTCCTATAATTCACCCCTCCACTTT
CDR3aa: CASSQGFQASSYNSPLHF

len: 14
v_gene: TRBV19
abundance: NA
j_gene: TRBJ2-5
d_gene: NA
CDR3nt: TGTGCCAGTAGTGCCCGAGGAGGGCCAGAGACCCAGTACTTC
CDR3aa: CASSARGGPETQYF

len: 13
v_gene: TRBV3-1/TRBV3-2
abundance: NA
j_gene: TRBJ1-5
d_gene: NA
CDR3nt: TGTGCCAGCAGCCCCTCTCAGGATCAGCCCCAGCATTTT
CDR3aa: CASSPSQDQPQHF

len: 15
v_gene: TRBV24-1
abundance: NA
j_gene: TRBJ2-7
d_gene: TRBD2
CDR3nt: TGTGCCACCAGTGAATCGACTAGCGGCTCCTACGAGCAGTACTTC
CDR3aa: CATSESTSGSYEQYF

len: 15
v_gene: TRBV9
abundance: NA
j_gene: TRBJ2-1
d_gene: NA
CDR3nt: TGTGCCAGCAGCGTAGTGCCAGGTCCCTACAATGAGCAGTTCTTC
CDR3aa: CASSVVPGPYNEQFF

len: 13
v_gene: TRBV6-1
abundance: NA
j_gene: TRBJ1-1
d_gene: NA
CDR3nt: TGTGCCAGCAGTGAAACTGCGAACACTGAAGCTTTCTTT
CDR3aa: CASSETANTEAFF

len: 14
v_gene: TRBV7-2
abundance: NA
j_gene: TRBJ2-7
d_gene: NA
CDR3nt: TGTGCCAGCAGCTTAGGCAGGGGAGTTTACGAGCAGTACTTC
CDR3aa: CASSLGRGVYEQYF

len: 13
v_gene: TRBV6-5
abundance: NA
j_gene: TRBJ2-3
d_gene: TRBD2
CDR3nt: TGTGCCAGCAGGACTAGCGGCACAGATACGCAGTATTTT
CDR3aa: CASRTSGTDTQYF

len: 11
v_gene: TRBV20-1
abundance: NA
j_gene: TRBJ1-1
d_gene: NA
CDR3nt: TGCAGTGCTAGCCCAGGGGCTGAAGCTTTCTTT
CDR3aa: CSASPGAEAFF

len: 14
v_gene: TRBV27
abundance: NA
j_gene: TRBJ2-2
d_gene: TRBD1
CDR3nt: TGTGCCAGCACGGGGACAGGTCGCACCGGGGAGCTGTTTTTT
CDR3aa: CASTGTGRTGELFF

len: 14
v_gene: TRBV7-9
abundance: NA
j_gene: TRBJ1-1
d_gene: NA
CDR3nt: TGTGCCAGCAGCCCCCGGTATGGGAACACTGAAGCTTTCTTT
CDR3aa: CASSPRYGNTEAFF

len: 16
v_gene: TRBV27
abundance: NA
j_gene: TRBJ2-1
d_gene: TRBD2
CDR3nt: TGTGCCAGCAGTTTGCCCCTAGCGGGAGGCAAGAATGAGCAGTTCTTC
CDR3aa: CASSLPLAGGKNEQFF

len: 15
v_gene: TRBV12-5
abundance: NA
j_gene: TRBJ2-1
d_gene: TRBD1
CDR3nt: TGTGCTAGTGGTTTCGGACAGGGGGTCCACAATGAGCAGTTCTTC
CDR3aa: CASGFGQGVHNEQFF

len: 14
v_gene: TRBV6-5
abundance: NA
j_gene: TRBJ2-7
d_gene: TRBD2
CDR3nt: TGTGCCAGCAGTTATGGGCGGGAGTTATACGAGCAGTACTTC
CDR3aa: CASSYGRELYEQYF